Sequencing of this TCR beta chain was carried out in a study of shared clonotypes between healthy human individuals. In regard to this clone: Antigen unknown. The same CDR3 also results from other DNA sequences found in this sample.

The germline V and J ends were trimmed by 0 bases and 5 bases, with 7 bases remaining between them. The CDR3 covers 13 residues. Germline CDR1 is KGHSH and CDR2 is LQKENI. Findings and caveats of the study: On the whole, naive subsets had larger estimated richness than memory subsets had.

TCRdb's copy holds only in-frame clones and misses some; the assay was immunoSEQ multiplex PCR. The repertoire includes fewer than 3 million clones, 85% to 95% of them detected once, and around 0.38% sits in the top ten. The sequencing sample was made of naive CD4+ T cells from PBMCs. Subset defined: CD45RA+ positively selected. The chain couples TRBV18 to TRBJ1-1; D ambiguous. The clonotype was recovered from a man in his late teens or twenties in good health. Some clones in this sample may be carry-over from other donors' samples. The DNA of the CDR3 is TGTGCCAGCTCACCACCGTCGGATACTGAAGCTTTCTTT. This sequence encodes CASSPPSDTEAFF.